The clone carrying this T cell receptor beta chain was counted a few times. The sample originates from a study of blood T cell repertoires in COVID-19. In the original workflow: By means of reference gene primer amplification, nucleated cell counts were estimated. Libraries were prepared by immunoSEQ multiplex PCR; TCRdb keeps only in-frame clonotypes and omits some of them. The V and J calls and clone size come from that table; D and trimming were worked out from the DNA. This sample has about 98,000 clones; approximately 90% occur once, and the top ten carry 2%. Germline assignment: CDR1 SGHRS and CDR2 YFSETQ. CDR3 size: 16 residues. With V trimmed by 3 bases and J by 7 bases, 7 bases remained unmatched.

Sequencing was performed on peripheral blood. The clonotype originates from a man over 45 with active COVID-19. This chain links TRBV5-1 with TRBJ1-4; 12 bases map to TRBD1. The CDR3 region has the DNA TGCGCCAGCAGCTCCCGGGACAGGGGGCCCGGTGAAAAACTGTTTTTT. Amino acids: CASSSRDRGPGEKLFF.